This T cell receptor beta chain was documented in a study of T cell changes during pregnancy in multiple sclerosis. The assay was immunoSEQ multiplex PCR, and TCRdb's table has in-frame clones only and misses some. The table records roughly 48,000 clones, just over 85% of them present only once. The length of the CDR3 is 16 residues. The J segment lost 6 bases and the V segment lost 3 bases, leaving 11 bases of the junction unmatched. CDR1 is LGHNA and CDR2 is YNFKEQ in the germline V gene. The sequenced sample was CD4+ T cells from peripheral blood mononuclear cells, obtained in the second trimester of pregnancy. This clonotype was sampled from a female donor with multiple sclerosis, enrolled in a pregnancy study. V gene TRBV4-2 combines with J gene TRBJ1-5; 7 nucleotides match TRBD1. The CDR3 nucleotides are TGTGCCAGCAGCCAGGCTAACCGGGACAGACTTCAGCCCCAGCATTTT. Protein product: CASSQANRDRLQPQHF.